This TCR beta chain was recorded in a study of cytomegalovirus exposure and HLA in healthy donors. Primers: 60 Vbeta forward and 13 Jbeta reverse. Libraries were prepared by immunoSEQ multiplex PCR; TCRdb keeps only in-frame clonotypes and omits some of them. The profile shows about 110,000 clones, 69% of them singletons. V shed 5 bases and J 6 bases; nucleotides not matched to a gene: 6. Looked up from germline, CDR1 is LNHDA and CDR2 is SQIVND (reference sequence). The CDR3 runs 14 residues. The chain links TRBV19 to TRBJ2-2; 7 bases align to TRBD1. Sequenced input: PBMCs. The receptor was derived from a man aged 30-40 years in good health and CMV-seronegative. The CDR3 nucleotides read TGTGCCAGTAGTCCCGACAGGGTAGCCGGGGAGCTGTTTTTT. Encoded protein: CASSPDRVAGELFF.